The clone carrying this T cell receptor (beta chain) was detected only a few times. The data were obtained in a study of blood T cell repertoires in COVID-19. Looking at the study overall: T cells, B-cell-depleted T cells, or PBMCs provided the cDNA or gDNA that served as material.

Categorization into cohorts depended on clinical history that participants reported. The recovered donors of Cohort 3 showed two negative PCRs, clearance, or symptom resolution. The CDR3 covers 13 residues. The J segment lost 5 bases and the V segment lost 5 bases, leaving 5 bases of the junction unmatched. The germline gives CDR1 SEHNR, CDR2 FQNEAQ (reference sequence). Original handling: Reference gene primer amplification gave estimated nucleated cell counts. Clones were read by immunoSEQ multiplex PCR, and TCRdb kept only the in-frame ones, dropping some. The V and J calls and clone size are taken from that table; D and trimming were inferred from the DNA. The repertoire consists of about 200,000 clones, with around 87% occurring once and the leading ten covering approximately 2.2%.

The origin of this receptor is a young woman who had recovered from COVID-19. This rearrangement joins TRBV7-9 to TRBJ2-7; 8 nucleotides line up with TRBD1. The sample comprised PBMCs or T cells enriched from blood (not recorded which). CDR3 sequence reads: CASSSSTGDEQYF. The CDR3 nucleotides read TGTGCCAGCAGCAGCTCGACAGGGGACGAGCAGTACTTC.